The T cell receptor (beta chain) described here comes from a study of blood T cell repertoires in COVID-19. The overall study: The United States, Italy and Spain provided the acute and convalescent COVID-19 samples. In each case, the material was cDNA or gDNA derived from T cells, B-cell-depleted T cells, or PBMCs.

Germline V gene sequence: CDR1 ENHRY, CDR2 SYGVKD. This CDR3 region has 12 residues. Trimming took 11 bases from V and 10 from J; bases not matched to a gene: 4. Original analysis: Cell counts per sample came from amplifying reference gene primers. Repertoires were generated with immunoSEQ multiplex PCR, while TCRdb's copy carries only in-frame clones and drops some. V and J calls plus clone size are reproduced from that table; the DNA served to infer D and trimming. Among around 440,000 clones, around 88% were seen once, and the ten largest hold over 9.5%. Seattle-derived patients entered the study during active infection and were followed longitudinally.

The chain carries TRBV10-3 and TRBJ1-6, with 11 bases fitting TRBD1. The TCR sequence derives from a woman in her 50s with COVID-19, enrolled during active disease. Sequenced input: peripheral blood. CDR3 residues: CAVGTGGSPLHF. The DNA of the CDR3 is TGTGCCGTAGGGACAGGGGGGTCACCCCTCCACTTT.